The 14 T cell receptor beta chains below were found in one sample sequenced in a study of OX40 agonist ivuxolimab in advanced cancers. The data were produced by immunoSEQ multiplex PCR, yet TCRdb's version contains in-frame clones alone and is incomplete. The table shows tens of thousands of clones, with roughly four fifths occurring only once. Material: CD4+ or CD8+ T cells sorted from blood, obtained in a trial of the OX40 agonist ivuxolimab. The receptors stem from an adult with an advanced solid tumor such as melanoma, head and neck, liver or kidney cancer.

The V and J genes are TRBV18 and TRBJ1-2; no clear D. This CDR3 has 12 amino acids. Germline V gives CDR1 KGHSH, CDR2 LQKENI. V lost 5 bases to trimming and J lost 7 bases, with 11 bases between them. The CDR3 sequence is CASSEGLGGYTF. DNA for the CDR3: TGTGCCAGCTCAGAAGGCCTCGGTGGCTACACCTTC.

This clone was found a few times. V is TRBV6-5 and J is TRBJ2-2; 7 nucleotides align to TRBD1. With V trimmed by 4 bases and J by 4 bases, 6 bases remained unmatched. This CDR3 region has 15 residues. CDR1 is MNHEY and CDR2 is SVGAGI in the germline V gene. The CDR3 DNA sequence: TGTGCCAGCAGTTGGCAAGGGGGCACCACCGGGGAGCTGTTTTTT. Protein product: CASSWQGGTTGELFF.

This chain links TRBV12-5 with TRBJ2-5; 8 positions agree with TRBD2. V shed 1 base and J 5 bases; nucleotides not matched to a gene: 3. Germline-derived CDR1 and CDR2 are LGHNT and FRNRAP. The length of the CDR3 is 14 residues. Written as DNA, the CDR3 is TGTGCTAGTGGTTTGGGCGGGGGGTCGGAGACCCAGTACTTC. This sequence encodes CASGLGGGSETQYF.

The chain employs TRBV28 and TRBJ1-1, with D tentatively TRBD1 (5 bases). The CDR3 extends over 15 amino acids. The germline CDR1 and CDR2 sequences are MDHEN and SYDVKM. Trimming took off 2 bases at V and 0 bases at J, with 10 bases between the two ends. DNA for the CDR3: TGTGCCAGCAGTTTACCCGACAGTATGAACACTGAAGCTTTCTTT. This translates into CASSLPDSMNTEAFF.

The genes are TRBV5-1 and TRBJ1-6, with D perhaps TRBD1 (5 bases). The germline V gene encodes CDR1 SGHRS and CDR2 YFSETQ. The CDR3 contains 15 residues. With 0 bases removed from V and 9 bases from J, the gap between germline ends came to 13 bases. The CDR3 spells CASSLVGPPSSPLHF. The CDR3, as DNA: TGCGCCAGCAGCTTGGTGGGACCCCCTAGTTCACCCCTCCACTTT. The variable domain in full, with the rest retrieved from reference TRBV5-1 and TRBJ1-6, is KAGVTQTPRYLIKTRGQQVTLSCSPISGHRSVSWYQQTPGQGLQFLFEYFSETQRNKGNFPGRFSGRQFSNSRSEMNVSTLELGDSALYLCASSLVGPPSSPLHFGNGTRLTVT.

V and J are TRBV25-1 and TRBJ1-4; TRBD1 might be the D (5 bases). V gave up 5 bases and J gave up 3 bases, with 13 bases separating them. This CDR3 spans 15 amino acids. Germline loops: CDR1 MGHDK, CDR2 SYGVNS. CDR3 loop: CASSSSGNPNEKLFF. The CDR3 nucleotides are TGTGCCAGCAGTAGCTCAGGGAACCCTAATGAAAAACTGTTTTTT. Supplemented by reference TRBV25-1 and TRBJ1-4, the full variable domain reads EADIYQTPRYLVIGTGKKITLECSQTMGHDKMYWYQQDPGMELHLIHYSYGVNSTEKGDLSSESTVSRIRTEHFPLTLESARPSHTSQYLCASSSSGNPNEKLFFGSGTQLSVL.

This sequence joins TRBV11-3 and TRBJ2-1; TRBD2 agrees at 12 bases. Trimming removed 5 bases from V and 5 bases from J; junction bases left unmatched: 4. This CDR3 is 15 amino acids long. Germline lookup yields CDR1 SGHNT and CDR2 YENEEA. The CDR3 DNA reads as TGTGCCAGCAGCCAAGGACTAGCGGGGAACAATGAGCAGTTCTTC. It encodes CASSQGLAGNNEQFF.

This clone came up a few times. This chain joins TRBV28 and TRBJ2-6, with D possibly TRBD1 on 6 matching bases. Trimming cost V 7 bases and J 0 bases, with 28 bases left between them. Germline loops: CDR1 MDHEN, CDR2 SYDVKM. CDR3 length: 21 residues. CDR3 in DNA: TGTGCCAGCAAGGCGAGAGCAGGGGCGCGCCGTCCATCCTCTGGGGCCAACGTCCTGACTTTC. Its translation is CASKARAGARRPSSGANVLTF.

J is TRBJ1-2 and V is TRBV28; 8 bases are shared with TRBD1. Germline V gene lookup returns CDR1 MDHEN and CDR2 SYDVKM. This CDR3 has 12 amino acids. Trimming cost V 8 bases and J 7 bases; bases outside gene matches: 6. CDR3 coding DNA: TGTGCCAGCGCGGACAGGGAGCCTGGCTACACCTTC. Residues: CASADREPGYTF.

CDR3 nucleotides: TGTGCCTGGAAAAGGAACCCCCTCTCCTACGAGCAGTACTTC. Amino acids: CAWKRNPLSYEQYF. This rearrangement joins TRBV30 to TRBJ2-7; D gene unclear. The V gene's germline CDR1 is GTSNPN and CDR2 SVGIG (reference sequence). The CDR3 contains 14 residues. V was cut by 4 bases and J by 0 bases, with 13 bases left in between.

This chain links TRBV5-4 with TRBJ2-1, with 11 bases lining up with TRBD1. Germline V lookup: CDR1 SGHNT, CDR2 YYREEE (reference sequence). The CDR3 is made up of 17 amino acids. With V trimmed by 4 bases and J by 5 bases, 11 bases remained unmatched. Written as DNA, the CDR3 is TGTGCCAGCAGCGAGGGAGCCGGGACAGGGGGGAACAATGAGCAGTTCTTC. Translating gives CASSEGAGTGGNNEQFF.

The gene calls are TRBV6-5 and TRBJ1-2; D is possibly TRBD1 (6 bases). Trimming stripped 4 bases from V and 4 bases from J, with 13 bases between. The CDR3 sequence is 14 residues long. CDR1 and CDR2 (germline): MNHEY, SVGAGI. CDR3 residues: CASSSLQGTYGYTF. The CDR3 DNA follows: TGTGCCAGCAGTTCGTTACAGGGTACCTATGGCTACACCTTC.

This chain connects TRBV7-9 to TRBJ1-5, with D possibly being TRBD1 (5 bases). V lost 0 bases and J lost 6, with 21 bases in between. The CDR3 runs to 18 residues. Germline assignment: CDR1 SEHNR and CDR2 FQNEAQ (reference sequence). In nucleotides, the CDR3 is TGTGCCAGCAGCTTAGCGGTTGGGGACGGTTTTAGGGGTCAGCCCCAGCATTTT. This translates into CASSLAVGDGFRGQPQHF.

The V and J genes are TRBV2 and TRBJ2-7, with 10 nucleotides matching TRBD1. With V trimmed by 4 bases and J by 3 bases, 6 bases remained unmatched. The CDR3 sequence is 15 residues long. Germline loops: CDR1 SNHLY, CDR2 FYNNEI. The DNA for the CDR3 is TGTGCCAGCAGTGTCATGACAGGGGGCTTCTACGAGCAGTACTTC. As protein: CASSVMTGGFYEQYF. Supplemented by reference TRBV2 and TRBJ2-7, the full variable domain reads EPEVTQTPSHQVTQMGQEVILRCVPISNHLYFYWYRQILGQKVEFLVSFYNNEISEKSEIFDDQFSVERPDGSNFTLKIRSTKLEDSAMYFCASSVMTGGFYEQYFGPGTRLTVT.